This entry lists 12 T cell receptor beta chains sequenced from one sample in a study of post-analysis software for immune sequencing data. No antigen is known for these receptors. Included in the TCR beta cDNA libraries were unique molecular identifiers. TCRdb reanalysed the PCR reads using MiXCR and keeps one entry per CDR3 protein. The table has fewer than 850,000 distinct CDR3 sequences, 25% to 30% seen once. Findings of the study overall: The study found TRBV5-6, TRBV5-1 and TRBV20-1 among four to six TRBV segments more frequent in patients than controls.

The sample comprised blood. All receptors derive from a girl between 5 and 17 years old with multiple sclerosis.

This sequence joins TRBV20-1 and TRBJ2-7; D not certain. Trimming removed 3 bases from V and 7 bases from J, with 10 bases in between. CDR1 DFQATT and CDR2 SNEGSKA come from the germline V gene (reference sequence). CDR3 size: 11 residues. The CDR3 sequence is CSASIAEEQYF. CDR3 DNA sequence: TGCAGTGCTAGCATCGCTGAGGAGCAGTACTTC.

The chain uses TRBV7-2 and TRBJ2-1; 7 bases map to TRBD2. Germline V gives CDR1 SGHTA, CDR2 FQGNSA. V gave up 1 base and J gave up 4 bases; unmatched junction bases: 4. This CDR3 is 15 amino acids long. DNA for the CDR3: TGTGCCAGCAGCTTAGGGACTAGGGGATACAATGAGCAGTTCTTC. Protein: CASSLGTRGYNEQFF.

Turning to this clonotype: One end of the junction varies from germline; a read error may be responsible. This chain joins TRBV7-9 and TRBJ2-2; weak D call: TRBD2 (6 bases). Germline CDR1 SEHNR, CDR2 FQNEAQ (reference sequence). This CDR3 spans 13 amino acids. The CDR3 DNA is TGTGTCAGCAGCTTAGGAGGGCCCGGGGAGCTGTTTTTT. Its protein is CVSSLGGPGELFF.

This clonotype has more than one count but fewer than ten. This chain uses TRBV5-1 with TRBJ2-1; TRBD2 aligns across 9 bases. Germline-derived CDR1 and CDR2 are SGHRS and YFSETQ. There are 17 residues in the CDR3. After removal of 1 base from V and 8 bases from J, the junction contained 13 bases not matched to a gene. Written as DNA, the CDR3 is TGCGCCAGCAGCTTGAGACCCGTAGCGGGAGTTCCGGATGAGCAGTTCTTC. Translating it yields CASSLRPVAGVPDEQFF.

The CDR3 coding sequence is TGTGCCAGCTCACCGGGCGGACTGGGCACCTACAATGAGCAGTTCTTC. Translation: CASSPGGLGTYNEQFF. This rearrangement joins TRBV18 to TRBJ2-1, with D possibly being TRBD2 (5 bases). V was trimmed by 3 bases and J by 2 bases, leaving 14 bases between them. This CDR3 region has 16 residues. Germline CDR1 reads KGHSH; CDR2 reads LQKENI.

The chain recombines TRBV27 with TRBJ2-1; D perhaps matches TRBD1 (7 bases). Between the trimmed V and J ends, which lost 1 base and 10 bases, there was a span of 17 bases. The CDR3 runs 15 residues. Germline CDR1 is MNHEY and CDR2 is SMNVEV (reference sequence). The CDR3 loop is CASSLFTRGVGEQFF. CDR3 nucleotides: TGTGCCAGCAGTTTATTTACCAGGGGGGTTGGGGAGCAGTTCTTC.

This clonotype was detected only a few times. The chain employs TRBV6-6 and TRBJ2-3; the D gene could be TRBD1 or TRBD2 (5 bases each). Trimming removed 2 bases at V and 8 bases at J, with 11 bases between. Germline CDR1 MNHNY, CDR2 SVGAGI (reference sequence). The CDR3 has 13 residues. CDR3 protein: CASSYGAGGTQYF. The CDR3 DNA reads TGTGCCAGCAGTTACGGGGCTGGGGGTACGCAGTATTTT.

The chain joins TRBV12-3 or TRBV12-4 to TRBJ1-5; D call uncertain. This CDR3 region has 15 residues. V was pared by 5 bases and J by 3 bases, with 14 bases between. The CDR3 nucleotides read TGTGCCAGCAGTCCATACGGAGCAAACAATCAGCCCCAGCATTTT. Amino acids: CASSPYGANNQPQHF.

The chain carries TRBV20-1 and TRBJ2-6; no clear D. Germline CDR1 and CDR2: DFQATT and SNEGSKA (reference sequence). V lost 3 bases and J 0 bases, leaving 6 bases between the germline ends. CDR3 size: 14 residues. The CDR3 loop is CSARGNSGANVLTF. The CDR3, as DNA: TGCAGTGCTAGGGGCAACTCTGGGGCCAACGTCCTGACTTTC.

This clonotype came up a few times. The gene calls are TRBV10-3 and TRBJ2-3; the D is unclear. The germline V and J ends were trimmed by 0 bases and 5 bases, with 6 bases remaining between them. The CDR3 runs to 13 residues. Looked up from germline, CDR1 is ENHRY and CDR2 is SYGVKD. In DNA form, the CDR3 reads TGTGCCATCAGTGAGTCGCTGGGAGATACGCAGTATTTT. It specifies CAISESLGDTQYF.

The genes are TRBV20-1 and TRBJ2-2; D is perhaps TRBD1 or TRBD2 (5 bases each). Germline loops: CDR1 DFQATT, CDR2 SNEGSKA (reference sequence). The CDR3 contains 16 residues. Trimming stripped 1 base from V and 0 bases from J, with 12 bases between. The CDR3 reads CSARVLLGPNTGELFF. The CDR3 nucleotides read TGCAGTGCTAGAGTCTTGTTGGGACCGAACACCGGGGAGCTGTTTTTT.

The rearrangement uses TRBV29-1 and TRBJ1-2; 9 bases map to TRBD1. V was clipped by 6 bases and J by 8 bases; unmatched bases: 4. CDR1 and CDR2 (germline): SQVTM, ANQGSEA. This CDR3 has 11 residues. The CDR3, as DNA: TGCAGCGTACAGGGGGCGCAAGGCTACACCTTC. It is translated as CSVQGAQGYTF. Combining the CDR3 with reference TRBV29-1 and TRBJ1-2 gives the whole variable domain SAVISQKPSRDICQRGTSLTIQCQVDSQVTMMFWYRQQPGQSLTLIATANQGSEATYESGFVIDKFPISRPNLTFSTLTVSNMSPEDSSIYLCSVQGAQGYTFGSGTRLTVV.